Ten or more counts support the clone carrying this T cell receptor beta chain. Germline V gene lookup returns CDR1 SNHLY and CDR2 FYNNEI. This CDR3 is built from 15 residues. V was clipped by 5 bases and J by 4 bases; unmatched bases: 2. This entry is derived from a study of blood T cell repertoires in COVID-19. Those enrolled, adults aged roughly 18 to 95 years, came from 25 or so US areas. Cohorts were based on clinical histories the participants reported. Either two negative PCRs, clearance, or symptom resolution qualified Cohort 3 donors as recovered. Authors' analysis steps: Using reference gene primer amplification, nucleated cell counts were estimated. Sequencing used immunoSEQ multiplex PCR; TCRdb keeps in-frame clones, though not all of them. D and trimming were read from the DNA, whereas the V and J calls and clone size are those reported in that table. The data hold about 480,000 clones, with roughly 88% observed a single time.

The chain employs TRBV2 and TRBJ2-1; 13 nucleotides line up with TRBD2. Material: PBMCs or T cells enriched from blood (not recorded which). The TCR was taken from a middle-aged woman who had recovered from COVID-19. The CDR3 DNA reads as TGTGCCAGCAGTCAACTAGCGGGAGGGTACAATGAGCAGTTCTTC. Translated, it gives CASSQLAGGYNEQFF.